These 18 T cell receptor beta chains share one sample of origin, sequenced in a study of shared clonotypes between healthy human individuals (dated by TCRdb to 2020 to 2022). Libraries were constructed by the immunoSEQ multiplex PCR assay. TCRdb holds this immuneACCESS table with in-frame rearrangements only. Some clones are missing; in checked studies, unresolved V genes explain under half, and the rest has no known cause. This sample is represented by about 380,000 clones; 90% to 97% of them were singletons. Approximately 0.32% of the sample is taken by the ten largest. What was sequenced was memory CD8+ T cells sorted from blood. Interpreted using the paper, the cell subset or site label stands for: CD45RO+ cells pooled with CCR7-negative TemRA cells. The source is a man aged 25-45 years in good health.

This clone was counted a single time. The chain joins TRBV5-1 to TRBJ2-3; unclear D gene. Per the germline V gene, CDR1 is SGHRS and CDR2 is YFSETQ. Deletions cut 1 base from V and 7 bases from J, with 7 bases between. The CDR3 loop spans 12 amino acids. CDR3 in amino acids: CASSLIGNTQYF. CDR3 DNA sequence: TGCGCCAGCAGCTTGATAGGAAATACGCAGTATTTT.

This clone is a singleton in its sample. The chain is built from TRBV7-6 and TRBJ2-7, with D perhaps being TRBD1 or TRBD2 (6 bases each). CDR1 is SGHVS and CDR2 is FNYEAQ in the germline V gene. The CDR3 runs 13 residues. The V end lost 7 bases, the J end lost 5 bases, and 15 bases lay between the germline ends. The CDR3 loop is CASKPQGGNEQYF. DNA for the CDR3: TGTGCCAGCAAGCCACAGGGAGGTAACGAGCAGTACTTC.

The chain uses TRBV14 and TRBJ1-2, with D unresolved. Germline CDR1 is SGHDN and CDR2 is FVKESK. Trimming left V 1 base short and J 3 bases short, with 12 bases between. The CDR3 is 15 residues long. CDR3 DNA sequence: TGTGCCAGCAGCCAAGCCGGGTTTGCTGACTATGGCTACACCTTC. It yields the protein CASSQAGFADYGYTF. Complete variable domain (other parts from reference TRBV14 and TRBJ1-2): EAGVTQFPSHSVIEKGQTVTLRCDPISGHDNLYWYRRVMGKEIKFLLHFVKESKQDESGMPNNRFLAERTGGTYSTLKVQPAELEDSGVYFCASSQAGFADYGYTFGSGTRLTVV.

The CDR3: CASSLGHYNEQFF. CDR3 DNA: TGTGCCAGTAGCCTGGGACACTACAATGAGCAGTTCTTC. This sequence joins TRBV19 and TRBJ2-1; TRBD1 might be the D (6 bases). Germline V lookup: CDR1 LNHDA, CDR2 SQIVND (reference sequence). The CDR3 has 13 amino acids. The germline V and J ends were trimmed by 6 bases and 3 bases, with 9 bases remaining between them.

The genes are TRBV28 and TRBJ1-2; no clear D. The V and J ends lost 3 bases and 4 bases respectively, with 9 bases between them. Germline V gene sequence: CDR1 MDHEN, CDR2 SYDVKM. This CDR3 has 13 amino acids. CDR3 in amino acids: CASSFRAIYGYTF. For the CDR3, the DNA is TGTGCCAGCAGTTTTAGGGCCATCTATGGCTACACCTTC.

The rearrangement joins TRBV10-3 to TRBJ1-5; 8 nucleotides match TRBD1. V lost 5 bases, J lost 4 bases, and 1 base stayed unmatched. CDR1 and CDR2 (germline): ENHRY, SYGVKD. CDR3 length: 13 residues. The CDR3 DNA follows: TGTGCCATCAGTCGGACAGGGAATCAGCCCCAGCATTTT. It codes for CAISRTGNQPQHF.

The CDR3, as DNA: TGTGCCAGCGGACGGGAGACCCAGTACTTC. It encodes CASGRETQYF. This rearrangement joins TRBV27 to TRBJ2-5; D ambiguous. The CDR3 is 10 residues long. Germline loops: CDR1 MNHEY, CDR2 SMNVEV (reference sequence). V was clipped by 8 bases and J by 5 bases, with 6 bases between them.

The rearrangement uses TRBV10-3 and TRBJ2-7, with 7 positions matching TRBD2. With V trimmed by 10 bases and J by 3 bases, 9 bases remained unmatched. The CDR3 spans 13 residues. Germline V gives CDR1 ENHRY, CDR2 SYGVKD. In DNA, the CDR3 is TGTGCCACCAGACTAGCCCTCGGCTACGAGCAGTACTTC. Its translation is CATRLALGYEQYF.

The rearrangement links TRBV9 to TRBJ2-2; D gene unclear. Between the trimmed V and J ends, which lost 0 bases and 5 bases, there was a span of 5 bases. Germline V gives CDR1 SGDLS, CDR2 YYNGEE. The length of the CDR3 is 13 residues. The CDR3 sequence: CASSVAATGELFF. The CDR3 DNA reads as TGTGCCAGCAGCGTAGCTGCTACCGGGGAGCTGTTTTTT.

In DNA form, the CDR3 reads TGTGCCAGCAGTTTATGGGCGGGAGGCGGCACAGATACGCAGTATTTT. Its protein is CASSLWAGGGTDTQYF. V gene TRBV28 combines with J gene TRBJ2-3; the match to TRBD2 covers 8 bases. This CDR3 spans 16 amino acids. Germline V gives CDR1 MDHEN, CDR2 SYDVKM. After removal of 0 bases from V and 1 base from J, the junction contained 3 bases not matched to a gene.

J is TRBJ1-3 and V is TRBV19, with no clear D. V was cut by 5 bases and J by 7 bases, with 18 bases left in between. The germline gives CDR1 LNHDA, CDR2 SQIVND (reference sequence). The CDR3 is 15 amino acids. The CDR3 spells CASSDVGGVWNTIYF. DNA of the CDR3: TGTGCCAGTAGTGACGTCGGCGGGGTTTGGAACACCATATATTTT.

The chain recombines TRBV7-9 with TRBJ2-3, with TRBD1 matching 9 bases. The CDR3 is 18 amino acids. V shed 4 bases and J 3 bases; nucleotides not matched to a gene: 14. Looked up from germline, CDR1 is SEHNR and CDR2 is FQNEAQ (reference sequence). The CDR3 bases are TGTGCCAGCAGCTCGACAGGGGGAGGGGCCGGGTCTACAGATACGCAGTATTTT. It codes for CASSSTGGGAGSTDTQYF.

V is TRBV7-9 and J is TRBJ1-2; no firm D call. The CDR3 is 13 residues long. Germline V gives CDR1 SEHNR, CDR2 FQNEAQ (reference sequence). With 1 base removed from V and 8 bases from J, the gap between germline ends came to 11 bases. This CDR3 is CASSLGAGSGYTF. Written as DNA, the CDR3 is TGTGCCAGCAGCTTAGGGGCAGGCTCAGGCTACACCTTC. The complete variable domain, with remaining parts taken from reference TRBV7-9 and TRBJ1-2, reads DTGVSQNPRHKITKRGQNVTFRCDPISEHNRLYWYRQTLGQGPEFLTYFQNEAQLEKSRLLSDRFSAERPKGSFSTLEIQRTEQGDSAMYLCASSLGAGSGYTFGSGTRLTVV.

For the CDR3, the DNA is TGTGCCAGCAGTCCCACCCCATTGGACAGCTCCTACGAGCAGTACTTC. It is translated as CASSPTPLDSSYEQYF. The chain recombines TRBV7-2 with TRBJ2-7, with D perhaps TRBD1 (6 bases). CDR1 SGHTA and CDR2 FQGNSA come from the germline V gene. The ends were cut back, 6 bases at V and 0 bases at J, with 18 bases in the middle. The CDR3 is made up of 16 amino acids.

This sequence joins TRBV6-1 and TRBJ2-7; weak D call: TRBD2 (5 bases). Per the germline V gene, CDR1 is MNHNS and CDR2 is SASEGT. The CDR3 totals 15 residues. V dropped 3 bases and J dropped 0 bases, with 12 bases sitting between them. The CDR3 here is CASSDSGLPSYEQYF. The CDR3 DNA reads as TGTGCCAGCAGTGATTCAGGACTCCCCTCCTACGAGCAGTACTTC.

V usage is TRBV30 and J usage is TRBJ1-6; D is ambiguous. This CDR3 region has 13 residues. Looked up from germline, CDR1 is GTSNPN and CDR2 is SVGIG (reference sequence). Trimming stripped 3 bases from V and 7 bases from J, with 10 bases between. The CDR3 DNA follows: TGTGCCTGGAGGGCGAAGGGAAATTCACCCCTCCACTTT. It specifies CAWRAKGNSPLHF.

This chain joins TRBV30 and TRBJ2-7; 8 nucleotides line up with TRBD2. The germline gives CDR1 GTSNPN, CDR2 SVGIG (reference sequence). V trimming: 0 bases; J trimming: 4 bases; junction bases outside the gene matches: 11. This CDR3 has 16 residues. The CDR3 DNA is TGTGCCTGGAGTGTACTCGGACTTAGCGGGATTTACGAGCAGTACTTC. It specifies CAWSVLGLSGIYEQYF.

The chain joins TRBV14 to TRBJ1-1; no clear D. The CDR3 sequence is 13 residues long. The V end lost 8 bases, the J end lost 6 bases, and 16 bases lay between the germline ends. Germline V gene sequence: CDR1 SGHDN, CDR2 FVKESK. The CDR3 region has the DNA TGTGCCAGCCAAGCGGGCAGATCCCCTGAAGCTTTCTTT. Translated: CASQAGRSPEAFF.